This passage covers 18 T cell receptor beta chains from one sample sequenced in a study of shared clonotypes between healthy human individuals. The table came from immunoSEQ multiplex PCR; TCRdb's copy has only in-frame clones and leaves some out. The table lists approximately 98,000 clones, about 63% of them singletons. Sequencing was carried out using memory CD8+ T cells sorted from blood. As for subset: CD45RO+ cells pooled with CCR7-negative TemRA cells. Receptors originate from a young woman in good health.

Only one count was recorded for this clone. CDR3 residues: CASSSLLTSPSSYNEQFF. For the CDR3, the DNA is TGTGCCAGTAGTAGCCTCCTGACTAGCCCAAGCTCCTACAATGAGCAGTTCTTC. The chain joins TRBV19 to TRBJ2-1, with TRBD2 identical over 7 bases. CDR3 size: 18 residues. Per the germline V gene, CDR1 is LNHDA and CDR2 is SQIVND (reference sequence). J was trimmed by 0 bases and V by 4 bases; bases with no gene match: 12. The full variable domain, completed using reference TRBV19 and TRBJ2-1, is DGGITQSPKYLFRKEGQNVTLSCEQNLNHDAMYWYRQDPGQGLRLIYYSQIVNDFQKGDIAEGYSVSREKKESFPLTVTSAQKNPTAFYLCASSSLLTSPSSYNEQFFGPGTRLTVL.

V is TRBV2 and J is TRBJ2-1, with D unclear. CDR1 SNHLY and CDR2 FYNNEI come from the germline V gene. The V gene lost 6 bases and the J gene lost 4 bases, with 16 bases spanning the gap. This CDR3 region has 15 residues. This CDR3 is CASSGSQPAYNEQFF. CDR3 bases: TGTGCCAGCAGCGGCTCACAGCCGGCATACAATGAGCAGTTCTTC.

This chain links TRBV7-9 with TRBJ2-1; D uncertain. CDR3 length: 15 residues. V was shortened by 4 bases and J by 6 bases, with 16 bases between the two germline ends. Germline V gene sequence: CDR1 SEHNR, CDR2 FQNEAQ (reference sequence). The CDR3 loop is CASSSYRTAPNEQFF. The CDR3 nucleotides read TGTGCCAGCAGCTCCTATCGGACCGCACCCAATGAGCAGTTCTTC.

The DNA of the CDR3 is TGTGCCAGCAGTGAAGCGGGGACAGGGGCCCACGAGCAGTACTTC. Translated: CASSEAGTGAHEQYF. This chain joins TRBV6-1 and TRBJ2-5; 10 bases map to TRBD1. The better agreement between TRBJ2-7 and the DNA end casts doubt on the J call. Germline CDR1 is MNHNS and CDR2 is SASEGT. The CDR3 totals 15 residues.

The DNA for the CDR3 is TGTGCCAGCAGCCCCATATCCCCTGGGGGGGCCTATGGCTACACCTTC. Translation gives CASSPISPGGAYGYTF. The chain employs TRBV7-9 and TRBJ1-2; TRBD1 is a possible D gene (6 bases). V lost 5 bases to trimming and J lost 4 bases, with 20 bases between them. Germline CDR1 SEHNR, CDR2 FQNEAQ (reference sequence). The CDR3 extends over 16 amino acids.

This clone is a singleton in its sample. The chain has TRBV29-1 and TRBJ2-7; TRBD2 might be the D (6 bases). The germline V gene encodes CDR1 SQVTM and CDR2 ANQGSEA. V shed 4 bases and J shed 3 bases, with 13 bases lying between them. The CDR3 sequence is 13 residues long. The CDR3 nucleotides are TGCAGCGTTGTGTCCGGGAGCCGCTACGAGCAGTACTTC. This codes for CSVVSGSRYEQYF.

The chain combines TRBV18 with TRBJ2-7, with D unresolved. V gave up 4 bases and J gave up 0 bases, with 7 bases separating them. CDR3 length: 13 residues. Per the germline V gene, CDR1 is KGHSH and CDR2 is LQKENI. DNA for the CDR3: TGTGCCAGCTCACGGGATCCCTCCTACGAGCAGTACTTC. Protein: CASSRDPSYEQYF.

The table lists this clone with a count of one. The V call is TRBV4-1, the J call TRBJ1-6, with no clear D. The germline V gene has CDR1 MGHRA and CDR2 YSYEKL. Trimming removed 0 bases from V and 7 bases from J, with 7 bases in between. CDR3 length equals 14 residues. The CDR3 reads CASSQDVTNSPLHF. In DNA, the CDR3 is TGCGCCAGCAGCCAAGATGTGACCAATTCACCCCTCCACTTT.

The CDR3 here is CASSPPGTSRTDTQYF. The CDR3 DNA sequence: TGTGCCAGCAGCCCCCCCGGGACTAGCCGCACAGATACGCAGTATTTT. The rearrangement links TRBV13 to TRBJ2-3; 9 bases match TRBD2. This CDR3 is 16 amino acids long. Germline CDR1 and CDR2: PRHDT and FYEKMQ (reference sequence). V lost 5 bases to trimming and J lost 1 base; unmatched junction nucleotides: 7.

This clone has a single count. This sample also contains other DNA sequences that code for the same CDR3. CDR3 DNA sequence: TGTGCCAGCAGTCCCGGGACTAGTACCTACGAGCAGTACTTC. Translation gives CASSPGTSTYEQYF. V and J are TRBV27 and TRBJ2-7; 8 positions agree with TRBD2. V shed 5 bases and J 2 bases; nucleotides not matched to a gene: 5. CDR1 is MNHEY, CDR2 SMNVEV, per germline (reference sequence). The CDR3 extends over 14 amino acids.

This clone has more than one count but fewer than ten. The chain joins TRBV25-1 to TRBJ1-2, with 8 bases that match TRBD1. Per the germline V gene, CDR1 is MGHDK and CDR2 is SYGVNS. Germline trimming cut 3 bases from V and 5 bases from J; bases unmatched to any gene: 5. The CDR3 has 14 amino acids. CDR3 sequence: CASSEPTGEYGYTF. CDR3 DNA: TGTGCCAGCAGTGAGCCGACAGGGGAATATGGCTACACCTTC.

This clone was observed at least ten times. The V gene is TRBV19, the J gene TRBJ2-7, with 7 bases identical to TRBD1. V lost 5 bases and J lost 5; bases outside the gene matches: 9. CDR1 and CDR2 (germline): LNHDA, SQIVND (reference sequence). The CDR3 runs to 14 residues. The DNA of the CDR3 is TGTGCCAGTAGTGCCCAGGTGACAGGGAACGAGCAGTACTTC. It encodes CASSAQVTGNEQYF. Combining the CDR3 with reference TRBV19 and TRBJ2-7 gives the whole variable domain DGGITQSPKYLFRKEGQNVTLSCEQNLNHDAMYWYRQDPGQGLRLIYYSQIVNDFQKGDIAEGYSVSREKKESFPLTVTSAQKNPTAFYLCASSAQVTGNEQYFGPGTRLTVT.

The chain carries TRBV19 and TRBJ2-3; TRBD1 is a possible D gene (5 bases). The CDR3 totals 15 residues. The germline gives CDR1 LNHDA, CDR2 SQIVND (reference sequence). V gave up 1 base and J gave up 4 bases, with 12 bases separating them. In DNA, the CDR3 is TGTGCCAGTAGTATAGGCGGCAGGGCGGCAGATACGCAGTATTTT. It yields the protein CASSIGGRAADTQYF. The full variable domain, completed using reference TRBV19 and TRBJ2-3, is DGGITQSPKYLFRKEGQNVTLSCEQNLNHDAMYWYRQDPGQGLRLIYYSQIVNDFQKGDIAEGYSVSREKKESFPLTVTSAQKNPTAFYLCASSIGGRAADTQYFGPGTRLTVL.

This clone came up a few times. The J gene is TRBJ2-1, the V gene TRBV28; tentatively, D is TRBD2 (6 bases). V was clipped by 5 bases and J by 8 bases, with 13 bases between them. The CDR3 contains 13 residues. The germline V gene has CDR1 MDHEN and CDR2 SYDVKM. CDR3 in DNA: TGTGCCAGCAGTGGATGGAGGGATGATGAGCAGTTCTTC. This codes for CASSGWRDDEQFF.

In this sample, this clone turned up once. The chain has TRBV27 and TRBJ1-1; TRBD1 is a possible D gene (6 bases). CDR3 length equals 15 residues. Trimming took off 2 bases at V and 3 bases at J, with 13 bases between the two ends. Germline CDR1 and CDR2: MNHEY and SMNVEV (reference sequence). The CDR3 nucleotides read TGTGCCAGCAGTTTAGGCCTGGACAGAGACACTGAAGCTTTCTTT. Protein product: CASSLGLDRDTEAFF.

V and J are TRBV28 and TRBJ2-7; TRBD2 matches 10 bases. Germline V gives CDR1 MDHEN, CDR2 SYDVKM. The CDR3 spans 14 residues. Trimming at V came to 6 bases and at J to 5 bases, leaving 7 bases not matched to a gene. CDR3 amino acids: CASRPSGRAHEQYF. CDR3 nucleotides: TGTGCCAGCAGACCCAGCGGGAGGGCCCACGAGCAGTACTTC.

The chain couples TRBV10-3 to TRBJ1-1, with 7 bases that match TRBD1. The CDR3 is 15 amino acids. Germline CDR1 ENHRY, CDR2 SYGVKD. The trim removed 0 bases at V and 5 bases at J, leaving 6 bases unmatched. CDR3 sequence reads: CAISESHGRGTEAFF. CDR3 bases: TGTGCCATCAGTGAGTCTCATGGCAGGGGGACTGAAGCTTTCTTT.

V is TRBV5-1 and J is TRBJ1-2, with a weak D call TRBD1 (5 bases). This CDR3 contains 15 residues. V was clipped by 4 bases and J by 5 bases, with 18 bases between them. Germline V CDR1 and CDR2: SGHRS, YFSETQ. The CDR3 DNA is TGCGCCAGCAGCCCCCGGATTGTGGACAATTATGGCTACACCTTC. This encodes CASSPRIVDNYGYTF.